The 9 T cell receptor beta chains below were found in one sample sequenced in a study of shared T cell receptors in the human thymus. Profiled with immunoSEQ multiplex PCR; TCRdb holds only in-frame clones, not every one. The table shows 650,000 to 950,000 clones, with 80% to 90% occurring only once. These data were likewise used in another study, on human thymus T cells.

The sequenced sample consisted of thymocytes. These receptors all come from a girl under three years old with a congenital heart defect.

The chain combines TRBV2 with TRBJ1-5, with D possibly matching TRBD1 (5 bases). CDR1 is SNHLY, CDR2 FYNNEI, per germline. V was pared by 6 bases and J by 0 bases, with 12 bases between. The CDR3 consists of 15 residues. CDR3 residues: CASSDRGFSNQPQHF. The CDR3 coding sequence is TGTGCCAGCAGCGATAGGGGTTTTAGCAATCAGCCCCAGCATTTT.

The chain employs TRBV6-6 and TRBJ2-1; possibly TRBD1 for D (6 bases). The germline gives CDR1 MNHNY, CDR2 SVGAGI (reference sequence). Trimming cost V 5 bases and J 6 bases, with 20 bases left between them. CDR3 size: 16 residues. The CDR3 reads CASSNVGQGSSNEQFF. CDR3 bases: TGTGCCAGCAGTAACGTCGGGCAGGGGAGCTCCAATGAGCAGTTCTTC.

The rearrangement links TRBV4-1 to TRBJ1-5, with TRBD1 matching 7 bases. CDR1 and CDR2 from the germline V gene are MGHRA and YSYEKL. Trimming at V came to 4 bases and at J to 7 bases, leaving 13 bases not matched to a gene. CDR3 size: 16 residues. The CDR3 is CASSPDRQGPHQPQHF. The CDR3 DNA is TGCGCCAGCAGCCCTGACAGACAGGGACCACACCAGCCCCAGCATTTT.

This clone turned up a few times. V is TRBV7-8 and J is TRBJ1-1; TRBD1 is a possible D gene (6 bases). V was trimmed by 5 bases and J by 3 bases, leaving 19 bases between them. Per germline, CDR1 SGHVS and CDR2 FQNEAQ. The CDR3 runs 16 residues. In DNA, the CDR3 is TGTGCCAGCAGCCGAAAAGGGGGGGGTGGGGACACTGAAGCTTTCTTT. Amino acids: CASSRKGGGGDTEAFF.

The genes are TRBV4-1 and TRBJ1-1; maybe TRBD1 (5 bases). From germline, CDR1 is MGHRA and CDR2 YSYEKL. The CDR3 sequence is 14 residues long. V was shortened by 1 base and J by 5 bases, with 11 bases between the two germline ends. CDR3 nucleotides: TGCGCCAGCAGCCAAGTAGGCGGGGGGACTGAAGCTTTCTTT. Translating it yields CASSQVGGGTEAFF.

The chain is built from TRBV25-1 and TRBJ1-4; 8 bases line up with TRBD1. The CDR3 is made up of 17 amino acids. Trimming cost V 4 bases and J 4 bases; bases outside gene matches: 11. Germline V gene sequence: CDR1 MGHDK, CDR2 SYGVNS. CDR3 sequence: CASSAPGQGVNNEKLFF. The CDR3 DNA follows: TGTGCCAGCAGTGCCCCCGGACAGGGAGTCAATAATGAAAAACTGTTTTTT.

With regard to this clone: A read error may account for a junction end that differs from germline. V gene TRBV7-9 combines with J gene TRBJ2-1; maybe TRBD1 (6 bases). From germline, CDR1 is SEHNR and CDR2 FQNEAQ (reference sequence). The CDR3 is 16 residues long. CDR3 sequence reads: CASTLTRTAPYNEQFF. The DNA for the CDR3 is TGTGCCAGCACCTTAACCCGGACAGCACCCTACAATGAGCAGTTCTTC.

The rearrangement links TRBV9 to TRBJ2-3; 7 bases agree with TRBD2. This CDR3 is 16 amino acids long. J was trimmed by 3 bases and V by 4 bases; bases with no gene match: 11. Per germline, CDR1 SGDLS and CDR2 YYNGEE. CDR3 in DNA: TGTGCCAGCAGCCTTCAGGCGGGGGTTCGGACAGATACGCAGTATTTT. Amino acid sequence: CASSLQAGVRTDTQYF.

This clone appeared once. V gene TRBV5-4 combines with J gene TRBJ2-2, with TRBD2 matching 11 bases. The V gene's germline CDR1 is SGHNT and CDR2 YYREEE (reference sequence). CDR3 length equals 16 residues. V gave up 4 bases and J gave up 2 bases; unmatched junction bases: 4. Here the CDR3 DNA reads TGTGCCAGCAGCCGAGGGACTAGCGGTAACACCGGGGAGCTGTTTTTT. Protein sequence: CASSRGTSGNTGELFF.